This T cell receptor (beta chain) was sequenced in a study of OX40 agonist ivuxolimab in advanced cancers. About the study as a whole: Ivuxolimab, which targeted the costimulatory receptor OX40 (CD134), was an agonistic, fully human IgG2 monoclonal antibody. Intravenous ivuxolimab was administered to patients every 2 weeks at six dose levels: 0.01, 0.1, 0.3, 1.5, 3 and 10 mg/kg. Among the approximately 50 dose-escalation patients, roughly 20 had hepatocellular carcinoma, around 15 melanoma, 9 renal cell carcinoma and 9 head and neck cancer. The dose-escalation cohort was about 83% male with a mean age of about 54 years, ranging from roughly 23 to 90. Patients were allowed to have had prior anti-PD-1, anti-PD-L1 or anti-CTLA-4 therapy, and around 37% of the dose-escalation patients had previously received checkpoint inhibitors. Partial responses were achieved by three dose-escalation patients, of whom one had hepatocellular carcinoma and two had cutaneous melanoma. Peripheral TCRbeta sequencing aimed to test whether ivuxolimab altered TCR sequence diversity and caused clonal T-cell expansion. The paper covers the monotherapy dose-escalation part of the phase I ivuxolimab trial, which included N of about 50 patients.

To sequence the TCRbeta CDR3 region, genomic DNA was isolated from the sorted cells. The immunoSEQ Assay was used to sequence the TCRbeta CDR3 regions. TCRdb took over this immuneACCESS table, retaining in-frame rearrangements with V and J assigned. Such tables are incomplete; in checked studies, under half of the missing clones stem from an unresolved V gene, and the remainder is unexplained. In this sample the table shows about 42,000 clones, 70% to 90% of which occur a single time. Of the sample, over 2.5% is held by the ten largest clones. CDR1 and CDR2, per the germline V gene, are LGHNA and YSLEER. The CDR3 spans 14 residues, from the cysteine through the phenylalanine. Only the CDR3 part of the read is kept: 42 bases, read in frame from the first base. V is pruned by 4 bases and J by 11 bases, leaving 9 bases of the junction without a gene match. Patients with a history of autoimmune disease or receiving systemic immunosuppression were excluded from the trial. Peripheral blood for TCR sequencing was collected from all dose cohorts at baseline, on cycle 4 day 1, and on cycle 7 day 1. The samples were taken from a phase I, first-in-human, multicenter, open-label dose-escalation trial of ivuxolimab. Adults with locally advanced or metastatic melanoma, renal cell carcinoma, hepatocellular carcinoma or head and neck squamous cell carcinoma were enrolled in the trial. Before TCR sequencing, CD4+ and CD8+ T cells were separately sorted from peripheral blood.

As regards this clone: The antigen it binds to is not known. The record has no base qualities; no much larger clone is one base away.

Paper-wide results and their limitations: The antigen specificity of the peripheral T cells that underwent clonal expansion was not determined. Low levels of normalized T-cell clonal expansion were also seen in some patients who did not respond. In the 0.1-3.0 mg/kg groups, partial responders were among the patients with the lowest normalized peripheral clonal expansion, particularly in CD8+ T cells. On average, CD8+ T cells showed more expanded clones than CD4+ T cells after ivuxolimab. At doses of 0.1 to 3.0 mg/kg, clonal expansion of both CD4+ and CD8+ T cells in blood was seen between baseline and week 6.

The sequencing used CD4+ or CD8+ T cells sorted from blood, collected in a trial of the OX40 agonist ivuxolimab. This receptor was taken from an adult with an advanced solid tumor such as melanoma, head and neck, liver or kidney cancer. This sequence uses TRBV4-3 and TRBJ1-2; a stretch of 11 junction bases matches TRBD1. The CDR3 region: CASSRDRGAWAYTF. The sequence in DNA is TGCGCCAGCAGCCGGGACAGGGGGGCATGGGCTTACACCTTC.